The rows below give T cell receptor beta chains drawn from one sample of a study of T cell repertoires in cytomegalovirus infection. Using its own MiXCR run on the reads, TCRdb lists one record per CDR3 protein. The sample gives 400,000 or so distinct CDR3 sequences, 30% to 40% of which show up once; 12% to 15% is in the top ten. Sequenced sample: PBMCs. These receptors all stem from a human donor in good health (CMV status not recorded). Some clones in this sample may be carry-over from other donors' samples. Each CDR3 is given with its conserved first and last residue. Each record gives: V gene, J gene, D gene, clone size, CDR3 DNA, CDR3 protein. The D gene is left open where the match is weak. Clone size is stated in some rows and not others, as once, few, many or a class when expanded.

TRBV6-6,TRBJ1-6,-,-,TGTGCCAGCAGTCACCGCGGTGGGGAATCACCCCTCCACTTT,CASSHRGGESPLHF
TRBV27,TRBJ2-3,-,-,TGTGCCAGCAGCCCCATACACCAAGGCGCTAGCACAGATACGCAGTATTTT,CASSPIHQGASTDTQYF
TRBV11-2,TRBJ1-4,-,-,TGTGCCAGCAGCTCCCCCCGGGACTGGAATGAAAAACTGTTTTTT,CASSSPRDWNEKLFF
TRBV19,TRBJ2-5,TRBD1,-,TGTGCCAGTAGTCTGTGGACAGGGGTTGAAGAGACCCAGTACTTC,CASSLWTGVEETQYF
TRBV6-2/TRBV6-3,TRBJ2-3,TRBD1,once,TGTGCCAGCAGTTACTCACCGACAGGGACGGTCGCCACAGATACGCAGTATTTT,CASSYSPTGTVATDTQYF
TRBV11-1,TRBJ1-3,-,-,TGTGCCAGCAGCTTAAATTTACGCGGAGCGGAATCTGGAAACACCATATATTTT,CASSLNLRGAESGNTIYF
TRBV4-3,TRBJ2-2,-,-,TGCGCCAGCAGCCAAGATGAACAGGGAGACACCGGGGAGCTGTTTTTT,CASSQDEQGDTGELFF
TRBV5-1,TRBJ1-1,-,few,TGCGCCAGCAGCTTGCTCCCAGAAAACACTGAAGCTTTCTTT,CASSLLPENTEAFF
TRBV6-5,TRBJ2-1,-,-,TGTGCCAGCAGCGACGGCTCCTCCATCTCCTCCTACAATGAGCAGTTCTTC,CASSDGSSISSYNEQFF
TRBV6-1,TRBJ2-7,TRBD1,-,TGTGCCAGCACCGAGCACAGGGGGCCAGCCTACGAGCAGTACTTC,CASTEHRGPAYEQYF
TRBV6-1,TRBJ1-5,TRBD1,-,TGTGCCAGCAGTGAACTTCGGACAGGGGGCAAGCCCCAGCATTTT,CASSELRTGGKPQHF
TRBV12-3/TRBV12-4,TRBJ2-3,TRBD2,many,TGTGCCAGCAGTCCCCCGGGAGCGGGGGGCACAGATACGCAGTATTTT,CASSPPGAGGTDTQYF
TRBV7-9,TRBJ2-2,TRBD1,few,TGTGCCAGCAGCTTCTCCGGGACAGGGGCCGGGGAGCTGTTTTTT,CASSFSGTGAGELFF
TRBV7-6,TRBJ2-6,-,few,TGTGCCAGCAGCTGGCAGGCTTTGCTCTCTGGGGCCAACGTCCTGACTTTC,CASSWQALLSGANVLTF
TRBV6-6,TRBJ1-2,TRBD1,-,TGTGCCAGCAGGCCACAAACAGGGGTTGGCTACACCTTC,CASRPQTGVGYTF
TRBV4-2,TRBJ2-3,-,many,TGTGCCAGCAGCCGGGGGGCAGATACGCAGTATTTT,CASSRGADTQYF
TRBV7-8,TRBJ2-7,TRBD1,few,TGTGCCAGCAGCTTAGCGAGGACAGGGGAATACGAGCAGTACTTC,CASSLARTGEYEQYF
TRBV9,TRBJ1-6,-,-,TGTGCCAGCAGCGTAGTCGGGGGCGATTCACCCCTCCACTTT,CASSVVGGDSPLHF
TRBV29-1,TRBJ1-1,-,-,TGCAGCGTTGAGACGACCGGGACGGCGAACACTGAAGCTTTCTTT,CSVETTGTANTEAFF
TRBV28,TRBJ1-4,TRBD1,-,TGTGCCAGCAGTTCCAACAGGGGGCCTAATGAAAAACTGTTTTTT,CASSSNRGPNEKLFF
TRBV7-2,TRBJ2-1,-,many,TGTGCCAGCAGCTTATTAGGAGCGAACAATGAGCAGTTCTTC,CASSLLGANNEQFF
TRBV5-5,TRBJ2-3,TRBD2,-,TGTGCCAGCAGCGTAATTCTAGCGGGGGGCCACAGCACAGATACGCAGTATTTT,CASSVILAGGHSTDTQYF
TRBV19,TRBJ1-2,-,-,TGTGCCAGTAGTACAAGCGACTCTCACAGGATCTACTATGGCTACACCTTC,CASSTSDSHRIYYGYTF
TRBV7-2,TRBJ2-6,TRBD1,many,TGTGCCAGCAGCCTCCGGACAGGAAATGTTGGGGCCAACGTCCTGACTTTC,CASSLRTGNVGANVLTF
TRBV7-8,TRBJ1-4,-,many,TGTGCCAGCAGCTTAGGGAGGGGCGCTGACGAAAAACTGTTTTTT,CASSLGRGADEKLFF
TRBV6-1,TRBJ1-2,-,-,TGTGCCAGCAGTGAAGGAGGGGTAAGGCGCTACACCTTC,CASSEGGVRRYTF
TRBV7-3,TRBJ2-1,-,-,TGTGCCAGCAGCTTAAATCCTAGGACTCCCGAAGACTTC,CASSLNPRTPEDF
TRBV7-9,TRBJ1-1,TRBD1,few,TGTGCCAGCAGCGCAGGGGGAAGCACTGAAGCTTTCTTT,CASSAGGSTEAFF